The clone carrying this TCR beta chain occurred a few times. Germline CDR1 reads SGHRS; CDR2 reads YFSETQ. The CDR3 loop spans 15 amino acids. Trimming shortened V by 4 bases and J by 4 bases, and 17 bases separated the two germline ends. The sample originates from a study of cytomegalovirus exposure and HLA in healthy donors. PCR involved 60 Vbeta and 13 Jbeta primers. Profiling relied on immunoSEQ multiplex PCR, and the TCRdb table lists in-frame clones only, not all of them. The data show 200,000 to 250,000 clones, about 84% seen once. This rearrangement joins TRBV5-1 to TRBJ1-2; TRBD1 might be the D (5 bases). Sequencing was performed on PBMCs. This TCR was sampled from a human donor in good health. CDR3: CASSPAVGGTYGYTF. CDR3 DNA: TGCGCCAGCAGCCCGGCGGTGGGGGGAACCTATGGCTACACCTTC.